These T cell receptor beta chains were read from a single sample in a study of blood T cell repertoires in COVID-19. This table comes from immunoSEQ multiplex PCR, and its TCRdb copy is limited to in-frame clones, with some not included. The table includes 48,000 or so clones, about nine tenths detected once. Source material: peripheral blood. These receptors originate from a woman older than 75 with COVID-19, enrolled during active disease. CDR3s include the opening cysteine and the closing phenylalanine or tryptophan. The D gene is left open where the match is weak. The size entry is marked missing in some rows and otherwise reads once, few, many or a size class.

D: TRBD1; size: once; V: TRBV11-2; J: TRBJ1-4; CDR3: CASSTGGRIEKLFF; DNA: TGTGCCAGCAGCACAGGGGGCAGGATTGAAAAACTGTTTTTT
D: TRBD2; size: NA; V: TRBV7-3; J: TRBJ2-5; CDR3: CASSLNGALAGETQYF; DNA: TGTGCCAGCAGCTTAAACGGGGCTCTAGCGGGTGAGACCCAGTACTTC
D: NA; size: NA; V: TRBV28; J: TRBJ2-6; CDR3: CASSVPSSGANVLTF; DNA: TGTGCCAGCAGCGTGCCCAGCTCTGGGGCCAACGTCCTGACTTTC
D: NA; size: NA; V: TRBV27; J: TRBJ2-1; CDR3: CASRPRLVSDNEQFF; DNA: TGTGCCAGCAGGCCTAGACTAGTCTCGGACAATGAGCAGTTCTTC
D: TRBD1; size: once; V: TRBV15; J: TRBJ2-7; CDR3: CATSREGTGEREQYF; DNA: TGTGCCACCAGCAGAGAGGGGACAGGCGAGCGGGAGCAGTACTTC
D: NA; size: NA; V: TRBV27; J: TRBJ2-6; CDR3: CASSLEGFGGANVLTF; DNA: TGTGCCAGCAGTTTAGAGGGTTTTGGTGGGGCCAACGTCCTGACTTTC
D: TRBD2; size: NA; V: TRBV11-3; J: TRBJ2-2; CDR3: CASSGPGLATGELFF; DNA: TGTGCCAGCAGCGGCCCGGGACTAGCGACCGGGGAGCTGTTTTTT
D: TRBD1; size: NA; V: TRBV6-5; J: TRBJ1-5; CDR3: CASRGGATGEQPQHF; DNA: TGTGCCAGCAGGGGGGGGGCGACAGGGGAACAGCCCCAGCATTTT
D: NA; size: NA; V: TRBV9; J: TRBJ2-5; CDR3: CASSVGGRGRAQYF; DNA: TGTGCCAGCAGCGTCGGGGGGCGCGGAAGGGCCCAGTACTTC
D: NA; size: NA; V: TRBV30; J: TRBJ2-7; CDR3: CAWSDSTPYEQYF; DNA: TGTGCCTGGAGCGACAGTACCCCCTACGAGCAGTACTTC
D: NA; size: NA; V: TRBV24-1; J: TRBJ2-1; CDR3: CATSWGGRADNEQFF; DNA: TGTGCCACCAGCTGGGGGGGCAGGGCGGATAATGAGCAGTTCTTC
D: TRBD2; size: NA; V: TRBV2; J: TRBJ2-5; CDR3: CASSELAGGRETQYF; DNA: TGTGCCAGCAGTGAGCTAGCGGGGGGACGCGAGACCCAGTACTTC
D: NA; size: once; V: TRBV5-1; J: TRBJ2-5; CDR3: CASSLAAGRETQYF; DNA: TGCGCCAGCAGCTTGGCGGCGGGCAGGGAGACCCAGTACTTC
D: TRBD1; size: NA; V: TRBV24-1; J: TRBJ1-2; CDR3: CATSDLQGGRYTF; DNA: TGTGCCACCAGTGATTTGCAGGGGGGCCGCTACACCTTC